This T cell receptor (beta chain) was found in a study of neoadjuvant anti-PD-1 for oral cavity cancer. Germline assignment: CDR1 MNHNS and CDR2 SASEGT. Deletions cut 7 bases from V and 4 bases from J, with 14 bases between. The CDR3 contains 14 residues. Time point reported: after neoadjuvant nivolumab, at surgical resection. Findings and limits, study-wide: After neoadjuvant nivolumab, PBMC T cell clonality was significantly higher in non-responders than responders.

In its sample, this clone was seen a few times. Its specificity is unknown. Libraries were prepared by immunoSEQ multiplex PCR; TCRdb keeps only in-frame clonotypes and omits some of them. The table records thousands of clones, approximately 67% of them present only once. The chain recombines TRBV6-1 with TRBJ1-3, with D perhaps TRBD1 (5 bases). This clonotype originated in a person aged 35-79 years with oral cavity squamous cell carcinoma. The source was PBMCs, collected after nivolumab (anti-PD-1) treatment. The CDR3 region is CASTTGLSGNTIYF. The CDR3 DNA reads as TGTGCCAGCACGACGGGGCTCTCGGGAAACACCATATATTTT.